A single sample is the source of the 14 T cell receptor beta chains below, sequenced in a study of blood T cell repertoires in COVID-19. Generated by immunoSEQ multiplex PCR, the TCRdb table keeps only in-frame clones and is missing some. The table includes 200,000 to 300,000 clones, roughly four fifths detected once. Material: PBMCs or T cells enriched from blood (not recorded which). Receptors originate from a woman aged 40 to 50 who had been exposed to COVID-19.

The sample holds a few counts of this clone. The chain uses TRBV7-2 and TRBJ2-7; 10 bases match TRBD1. Per the germline V gene, CDR1 is SGHTA and CDR2 is FQGNSA. This CDR3 contains 16 residues. V trimming: 1 base; J trimming: 6 bases; junction bases outside the gene matches: 9. The CDR3, as DNA: TGTGCCAGCAGCTTAGTAGGGACAGGGGCTACGAGCGAGCAGTACTTC. Its translation is CASSLVGTGATSEQYF.

This sequence joins TRBV28 and TRBJ2-5, with 8 bases aligning to TRBD1. Germline V CDR1 and CDR2: MDHEN, SYDVKM. V shed 6 bases, J shed 3 bases, and the junction held 3 bases outside the gene matches. CDR3 length equals 13 residues. The CDR3 nucleotides read TGTGCCAGCAGGACAGGGGCGGAAGAGACCCAGTACTTC. Translated: CASRTGAEETQYF.

This rearrangement joins TRBV30 to TRBJ1-6; unclear D gene. CDR1 is GTSNPN, CDR2 SVGIG, per germline (reference sequence). The CDR3 covers 16 residues. With 3 bases removed from V and 10 bases from J, the gap between germline ends came to 22 bases. For the CDR3, the DNA is TGTGCCTGGAGCGCAGGTCCCGGCGGGATTTACTCACCCCTCCACTTT. Translation gives CAWSAGPGGIYSPLHF.

This clone was seen just once. The gene calls are TRBV6-5 and TRBJ1-2, with TRBD1 matching over 9 bases. Per germline, CDR1 MNHEY and CDR2 SVGAGI. The CDR3 sequence is 13 residues long. V shed 7 bases, J shed 4 bases, and the junction held 4 bases outside the gene matches. For the CDR3, the DNA is TGTGCCAGCACCGGACAGGGGCCCTATGGCTACACCTTC. It encodes CASTGQGPYGYTF.

The genes are TRBV9 and TRBJ1-1, with TRBD1 matching over 7 bases. Germline lookup yields CDR1 SGDLS and CDR2 YYNGEE. The CDR3 spans 15 residues. V lost 0 bases and J lost 2; bases outside the gene matches: 4. CDR3 residues: CASSVGNRGNTEAFF. The CDR3 DNA follows: TGTGCCAGCAGCGTAGGAAACAGGGGAAACACTGAAGCTTTCTTT.

In this sample, this clone turned up a few times. This chain links TRBV6-5 with TRBJ1-5, with D possibly being TRBD1 (5 bases). Germline lookup yields CDR1 MNHEY and CDR2 SVGAGI. CDR3 length: 15 residues. Trimming stripped 0 bases from V and 2 bases from J, with 8 bases between. For the CDR3, the DNA is TGTGCCAGCAGTTACTCCAGGGTTGGCAATCAGCCCCAGCATTTT. Translated, it gives CASSYSRVGNQPQHF.

The chain uses TRBV6-2 or TRBV6-3 and TRBJ1-1; D possibly corresponds to TRBD1 (6 bases). Trimming pared 7 bases from V and 8 bases from J, leaving 20 bases between. CDR1 and CDR2 from the germline V gene are MNHEY and SVGEGT. The CDR3 is 14 residues long. CDR3 residues: CASTPPAGGREAFF. CDR3 in DNA: TGTGCCAGCACCCCTCCAGCGGGGGGCCGGGAAGCTTTCTTT.

V usage is TRBV19 and J usage is TRBJ1-1; a possible D gene is TRBD1 (5 bases). The CDR3 spans 14 residues. With 0 bases removed from V and 6 bases from J, the gap between germline ends came to 11 bases. Per the germline V gene, CDR1 is LNHDA and CDR2 is SQIVND (reference sequence). The CDR3 loop reads CASSIDRVRAEAFF. The CDR3 nucleotides are TGTGCCAGTAGTATAGACAGGGTACGCGCTGAAGCTTTCTTT.

The rearrangement joins TRBV5-5 to TRBJ2-7; unclear D gene. The germline gives CDR1 SGHKS, CDR2 YYEKEE (reference sequence). The CDR3 sequence is 12 residues long. Between the trimmed V and J ends, which lost 1 base and 3 bases, there was a span of 5 bases. The CDR3 here is CASSLSGYEQYF. The CDR3 bases are TGTGCCAGCAGCTTGTCCGGCTACGAGCAGTACTTC.

This chain connects TRBV7-2 to TRBJ2-3; D not certain. Germline values: CDR1 SGHTA, CDR2 FQGNSA. The V end was cut by 1 base, the J end by 1 base, with 3 bases between. CDR3 length: 13 residues. The CDR3, as DNA: TGTGCCAGCAGCTTAGGCGGCACAGATACGCAGTATTTT. Amino acids: CASSLGGTDTQYF. The whole variable domain, filled in from reference TRBV7-2 and TRBJ2-3, reads GAGVSQSPSNKVTEKGKDVELRCDPISGHTALYWYRQSLGQGLEFLIYFQGNSAPDKSGLPSDRFSAERTGGSVSTLTIQRTQQEDSAVYLCASSLGGTDTQYFGPGTRLTVL.

The rearrangement uses TRBV7-9 and TRBJ2-1; 7 bases map to TRBD1. Per the germline V gene, CDR1 is SEHNR and CDR2 is FQNEAQ (reference sequence). This CDR3 region has 15 residues. After removal of 5 bases from V and 2 bases from J, the junction contained 6 bases not matched to a gene. The CDR3 region has the DNA TGTGCCAGCAGCCAACAGGGGCTGACCTACAATGAGCAGTTCTTC. Translating it yields CASSQQGLTYNEQFF.

The genes are TRBV6-5 and TRBJ1-1; 7 bases are shared with TRBD1. Germline loops: CDR1 MNHEY, CDR2 SVGAGI. The CDR3 sequence is 16 residues long. J was trimmed by 4 bases and V by 0 bases; bases with no gene match: 8. CDR3 in amino acids: CASSYSIGGSGTEAFF. CDR3 in DNA: TGTGCCAGCAGTTACTCGATAGGGGGCTCCGGCACTGAAGCTTTCTTT.

The chain employs TRBV10-3 and TRBJ1-6, with a possible D match to TRBD1 (6 bases). V was cut by 4 bases and J by 10 bases, with 14 bases left in between. Germline V gene lookup returns CDR1 ENHRY and CDR2 SYGVKD. This CDR3 comprises 14 residues. CDR3 sequence: CAISGNREASPLHF. CDR3 sequence (DNA): TGTGCCATCAGTGGTAACAGGGAAGCGTCACCCCTCCACTTT.

This sequence joins TRBV19 and TRBJ1-1, with D perhaps TRBD1 (6 bases). Trimming removed 5 bases from V and 5 bases from J, with 18 bases in between. The CDR3 length is 15 residues. Germline assignment: CDR1 LNHDA and CDR2 SQIVND (reference sequence). CDR3 sequence (DNA): TGTGCCAGTAGTGGCCGGGGGGGGCTTCGGACTGAAGCTTTCTTT. This encodes CASSGRGGLRTEAFF. The full variable domain, with the rest looked up from reference TRBV19 and TRBJ1-1, is DGGITQSPKYLFRKEGQNVTLSCEQNLNHDAMYWYRQDPGQGLRLIYYSQIVNDFQKGDIAEGYSVSREKKESFPLTVTSAQKNPTAFYLCASSGRGGLRTEAFFGQGTRLTVV.